This T cell receptor (beta chain) stems from a study of T and B cells in COVID-19 patients. Points from the study as a whole: In COVID-19 patients, T cell receptor beta variable and joining gene use was reportedly strongly skewed. Highly clonal in active COVID-19, TRB repertoires exceeded healthy-donor diversity and richness at recovery.

TRB was amplified from around 250-460 ng of blood genomic DNA. V lost 2 bases and J 1 base, leaving 15 bases between the germline ends. The germline V gene has CDR1 SGHDT and CDR2 YYEEEE. The CDR3 extends over 16 amino acids. BIOMED2 TRB-A/B primer pools were used in multiplex TRB PCR. TCRdb re-called the multiplex PCR reads through MiXCR, storing one row per CDR3 protein. The table includes 24,000 or so distinct CDR3 sequences, about 30% detected once. Worth noting for this clonotype: What it binds is not known.

Sequencing was carried out using blood. This rearrangement joins TRBV5-6 to TRBJ1-2; D unresolved. The clonotype originates from a human donor who had recovered from COVID-19. CDR3 loop: CASSLARAGDNYGYTF. The CDR3 DNA reads as TGTGCCAGCAGCTTAGCGAGGGCAGGCGATAACTATGGCTACACCTTC.